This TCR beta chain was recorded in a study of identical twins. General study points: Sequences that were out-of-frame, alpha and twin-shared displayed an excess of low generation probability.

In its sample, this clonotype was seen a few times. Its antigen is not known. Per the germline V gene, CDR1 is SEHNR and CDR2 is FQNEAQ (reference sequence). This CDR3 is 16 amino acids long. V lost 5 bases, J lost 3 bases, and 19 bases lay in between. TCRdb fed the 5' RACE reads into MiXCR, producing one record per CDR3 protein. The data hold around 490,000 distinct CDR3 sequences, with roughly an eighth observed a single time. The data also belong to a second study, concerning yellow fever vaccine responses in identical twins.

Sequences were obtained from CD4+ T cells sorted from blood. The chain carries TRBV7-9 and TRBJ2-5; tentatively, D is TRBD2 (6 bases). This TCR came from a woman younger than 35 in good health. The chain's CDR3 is CASSPRAGIFKETQYF. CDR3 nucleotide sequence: TGTGCCAGCAGCCCCCGGGCGGGGATTTTTAAAGAGACCCAGTACTTC.